This T cell receptor beta chain came from a study of graft-versus-host responses after intestinal transplantation. Clones were read by immunoSEQ multiplex PCR, and TCRdb kept only the in-frame ones, dropping some. The sample lists around 100,000 clones, 85% to 95% occurring once. This CDR3 spans 15 amino acids. Germline CDR1 and CDR2: MNHNS and SASEGT. The V end was cut by 2 bases, the J end by 7 bases, with 15 bases between. Of note for this clone: Its antigen is not known.

The sequences come from unstimulated CD8+ T cells sorted from spleen or lymph node cells, collected before transplant. The chain employs TRBV6-1 and TRBJ1-5; a possible D gene is TRBD1 (6 bases). This TCR was sampled from a human donor who was the organ donor for an intestinal transplant. The CDR3 loop reads CASSELGAVGQPQHF. Here the CDR3 DNA reads TGTGCCAGCAGTGAATTGGGGGCCGTCGGGCAGCCCCAGCATTTT.